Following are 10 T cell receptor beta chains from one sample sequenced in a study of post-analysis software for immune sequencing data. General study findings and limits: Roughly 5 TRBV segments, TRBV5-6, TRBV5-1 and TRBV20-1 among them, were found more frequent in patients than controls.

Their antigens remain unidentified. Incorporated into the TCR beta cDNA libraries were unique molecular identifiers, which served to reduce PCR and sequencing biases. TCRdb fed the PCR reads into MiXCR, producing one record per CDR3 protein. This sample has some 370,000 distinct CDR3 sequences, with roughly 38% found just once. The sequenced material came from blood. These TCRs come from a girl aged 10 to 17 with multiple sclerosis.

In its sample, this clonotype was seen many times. CDR3 sequence reads: CASSFGTTRLNEQFF. CDR3 DNA sequence: TGTGCCAGCAGCTTCGGGACTACCCGATTGAATGAGCAGTTCTTC. The genes are TRBV11-2 and TRBJ2-1, with TRBD2 matching 7 bases. Germline trimming cut 3 bases from V and 7 bases from J; bases unmatched to any gene: 9. CDR1 is SGHAT and CDR2 is FQNNGV in the germline V gene. This CDR3 has 15 amino acids. The full variable domain, with the rest looked up from reference TRBV11-2 and TRBJ2-1, is EAGVAQSPRYKIIEKRQSVAFWCNPISGHATLYWYQQILGQGPKLLIQFQNNGVVDDSQLPKDRFSAERLKGVDSTLKIQPAKLEDSAVYLCASSFGTTRLNEQFFGPGTRLTVL.

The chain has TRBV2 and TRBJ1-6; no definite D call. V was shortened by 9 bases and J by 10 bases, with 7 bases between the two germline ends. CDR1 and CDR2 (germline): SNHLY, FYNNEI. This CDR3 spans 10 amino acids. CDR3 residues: CARQGSPLHF. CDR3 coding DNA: TGTGCCAGGCAAGGCTCACCCCTCCACTTT.

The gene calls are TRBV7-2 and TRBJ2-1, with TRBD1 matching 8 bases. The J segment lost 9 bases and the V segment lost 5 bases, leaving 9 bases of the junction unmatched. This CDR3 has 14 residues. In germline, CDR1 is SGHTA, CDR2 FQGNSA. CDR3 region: CASSPGQEAAEQFF. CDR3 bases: TGTGCCAGCAGCCCGGGACAGGAAGCGGCTGAGCAGTTCTTC.

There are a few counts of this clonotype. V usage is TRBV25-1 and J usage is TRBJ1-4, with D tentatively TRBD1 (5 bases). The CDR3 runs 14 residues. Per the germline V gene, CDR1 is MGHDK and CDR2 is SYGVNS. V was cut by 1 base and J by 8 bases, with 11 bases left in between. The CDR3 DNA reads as TGTGCCAGCAGTGAATGGGACCGCCGAGAAAAACTGTTTTTT. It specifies CASSEWDRREKLFF.

CDR3 DNA: TGTGCCAGCAGCCCTCAAATTGGGACAGGGAAAAGGAATGAGCAGTTCTTC. This gives the protein CASSPQIGTGKRNEQFF. This chain joins TRBV9 and TRBJ2-1, with 9 bases identical to TRBD1. The V gene's germline CDR1 is SGDLS and CDR2 YYNGEE. Unmatched junction bases numbered 15, after V lost 4 bases and J lost 7 bases. The CDR3 sequence is 17 residues long.

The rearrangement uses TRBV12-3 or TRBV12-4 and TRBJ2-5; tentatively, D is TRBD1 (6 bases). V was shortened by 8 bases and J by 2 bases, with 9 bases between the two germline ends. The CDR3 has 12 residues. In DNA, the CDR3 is TGTGCCAGCCGAGGACAGCAAGAGACCCAGTACTTC. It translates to CASRGQQETQYF.

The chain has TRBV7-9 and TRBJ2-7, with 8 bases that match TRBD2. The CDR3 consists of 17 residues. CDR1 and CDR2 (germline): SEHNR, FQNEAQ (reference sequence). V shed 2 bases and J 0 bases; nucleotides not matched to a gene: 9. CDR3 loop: CASSLYPAGVPSYEQYF. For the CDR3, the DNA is TGTGCCAGCAGCTTATATCCAGCGGGGGTCCCCTCCTACGAGCAGTACTTC.

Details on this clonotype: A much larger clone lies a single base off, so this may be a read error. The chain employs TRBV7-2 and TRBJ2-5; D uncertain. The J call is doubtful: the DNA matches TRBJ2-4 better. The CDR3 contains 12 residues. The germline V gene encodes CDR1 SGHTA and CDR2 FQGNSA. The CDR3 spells CASSVAKNIQYF. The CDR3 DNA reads TGTGCCAGCAGCGTAGCTAAAAACATTCAGTACTTC.

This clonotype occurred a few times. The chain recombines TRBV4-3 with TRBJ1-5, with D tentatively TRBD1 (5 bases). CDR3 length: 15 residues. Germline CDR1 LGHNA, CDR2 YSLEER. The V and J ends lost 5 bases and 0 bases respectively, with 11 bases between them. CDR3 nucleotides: TGCGCCAGCAGCTTGGACACCTATAGCAATCAGCCCCAGCATTTT. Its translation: CASSLDTYSNQPQHF.

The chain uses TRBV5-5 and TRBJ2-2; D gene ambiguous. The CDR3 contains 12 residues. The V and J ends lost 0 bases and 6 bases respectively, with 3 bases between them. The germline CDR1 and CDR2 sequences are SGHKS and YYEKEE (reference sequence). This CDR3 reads CASSLDPGELFF. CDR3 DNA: TGTGCCAGCAGCTTGGACCCCGGGGAGCTGTTTTTT.